Listed here is a single T cell receptor (beta chain). Its target is unknown. This entry belongs to a study of CXCR3-negative and CXCR3-positive naive CD8 T cells. On the study more broadly: Around 140 million TRB reads were obtained overall (about 1.5 +/- 0.3 million per library).

The CDR3 extends over 13 amino acids. Study-wide findings and caveats: Comparison of naive subsets found surface CD5 to be comparable, and TCR strength was inferred on the basis of TRB CDR3 properties. CXCR3-expressing naive cells carried TRB CDR3s more hydrophobic than those of CXCR3-negative naive cells.

UMI-labeled 5' RACE TRB cDNA libraries were prepared from the cells. TCRdb re-called the 5' RACE reads and gives one entry per CDR3 protein, without DNA. This sample's table has under 150,000 distinct CDR3 sequences. The TCR was taken from a human donor in good health. Some clones in this sample may be carry-over from other donors' samples. The chain employs TRBV12-3 or TRBV12-4 and TRBJ2-2. The sample was naive CXCR3+ CD8+ T cells from blood. Documented subset: CD45RO-CCR7+CD27+CD95- naive CD8+ T cells expressing CXCR3 (TNR3+). CDR3: CASSPFNTGELFF.